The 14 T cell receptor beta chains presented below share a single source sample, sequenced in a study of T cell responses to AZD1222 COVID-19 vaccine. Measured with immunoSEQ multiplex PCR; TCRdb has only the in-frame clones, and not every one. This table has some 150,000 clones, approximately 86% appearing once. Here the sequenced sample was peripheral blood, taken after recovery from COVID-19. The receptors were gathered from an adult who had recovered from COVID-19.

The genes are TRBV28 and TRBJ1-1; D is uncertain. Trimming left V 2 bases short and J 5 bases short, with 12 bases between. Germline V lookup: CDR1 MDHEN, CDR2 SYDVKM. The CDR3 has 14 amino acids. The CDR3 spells CASSLGQRRTEAFF. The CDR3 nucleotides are TGTGCCAGCAGTTTAGGGCAGAGGAGAACTGAAGCTTTCTTT. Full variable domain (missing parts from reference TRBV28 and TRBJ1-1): DVKVTQSSRYLVKRTGEKVFLECVQDMDHENMFWYRQDPGLGLRLIYFSYDVKMKEKGDIPEGYSVSREKKERFSLILESASTNQTSMYLCASSLGQRRTEAFFGQGTRLTVV.

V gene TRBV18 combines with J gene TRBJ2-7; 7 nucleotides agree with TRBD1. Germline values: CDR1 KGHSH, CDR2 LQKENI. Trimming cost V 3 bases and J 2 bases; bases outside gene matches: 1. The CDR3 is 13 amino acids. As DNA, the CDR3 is TGTGCCAGCTCACCGGGACAGACCTACGAGCAGTACTTC. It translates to CASSPGQTYEQYF.

For the CDR3, the DNA is TGTGCCAGCAGTTACATGGGCAGCTCTGGAAACACCATATATTTT. It is translated as CASSYMGSSGNTIYF. J is TRBJ1-3 and V is TRBV6-5; D is ambiguous. CDR3 size: 15 residues. Germline-derived CDR1 and CDR2 are MNHEY and SVGAGI. Trimming stripped 2 bases from V and 0 bases from J, with 8 bases between.

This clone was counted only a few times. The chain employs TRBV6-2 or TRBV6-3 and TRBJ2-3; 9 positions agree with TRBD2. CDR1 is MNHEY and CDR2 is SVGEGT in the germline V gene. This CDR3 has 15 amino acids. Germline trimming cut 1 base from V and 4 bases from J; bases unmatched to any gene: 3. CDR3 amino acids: CASSYLGLASDTQYF. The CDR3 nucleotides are TGTGCCAGCAGTTACTTGGGACTAGCCTCAGATACGCAGTATTTT.

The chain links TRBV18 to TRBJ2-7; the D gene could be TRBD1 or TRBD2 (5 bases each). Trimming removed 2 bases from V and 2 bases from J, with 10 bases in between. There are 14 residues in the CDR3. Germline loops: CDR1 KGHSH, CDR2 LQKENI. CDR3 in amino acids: CASSPERGTYEQYF. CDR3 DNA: TGTGCCAGCTCACCAGAGAGGGGCACCTACGAGCAGTACTTC.

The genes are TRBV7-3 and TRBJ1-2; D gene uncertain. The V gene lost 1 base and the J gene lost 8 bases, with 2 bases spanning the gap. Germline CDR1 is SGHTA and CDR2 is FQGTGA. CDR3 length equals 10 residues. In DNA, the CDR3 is TGTGCCAGCAGCTTAAGGGGCTACACCTTC. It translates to CASSLRGYTF.

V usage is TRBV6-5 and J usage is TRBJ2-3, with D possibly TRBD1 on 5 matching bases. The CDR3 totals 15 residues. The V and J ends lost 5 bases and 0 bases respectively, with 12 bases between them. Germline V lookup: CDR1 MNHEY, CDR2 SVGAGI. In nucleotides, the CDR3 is TGTGCCAGCAGTATTTACAGGTCTAGCACAGATACGCAGTATTTT. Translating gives CASSIYRSSTDTQYF.

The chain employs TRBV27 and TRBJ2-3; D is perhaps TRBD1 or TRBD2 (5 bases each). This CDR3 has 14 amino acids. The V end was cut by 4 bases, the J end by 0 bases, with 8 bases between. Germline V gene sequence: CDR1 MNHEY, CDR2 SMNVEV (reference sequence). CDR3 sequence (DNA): TGTGCCAGCAGTTGGGGACGGAGCACAGATACGCAGTATTTT. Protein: CASSWGRSTDTQYF.

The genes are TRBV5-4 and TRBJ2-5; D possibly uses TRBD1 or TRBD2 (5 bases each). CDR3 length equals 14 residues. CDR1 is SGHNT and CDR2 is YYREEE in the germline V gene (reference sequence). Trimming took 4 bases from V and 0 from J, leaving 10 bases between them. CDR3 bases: TGTGCCAGCAGCGGGGGACCCGACCAAGAGACCCAGTACTTC. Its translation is CASSGGPDQETQYF.

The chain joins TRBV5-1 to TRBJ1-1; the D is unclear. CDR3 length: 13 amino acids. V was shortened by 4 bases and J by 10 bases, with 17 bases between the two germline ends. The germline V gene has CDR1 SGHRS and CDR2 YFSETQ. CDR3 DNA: TGCGCCAGCAGCGCGGGCCCGCTCCAAGGAGCTTTCTTT. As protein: CASSAGPLQGAFF.

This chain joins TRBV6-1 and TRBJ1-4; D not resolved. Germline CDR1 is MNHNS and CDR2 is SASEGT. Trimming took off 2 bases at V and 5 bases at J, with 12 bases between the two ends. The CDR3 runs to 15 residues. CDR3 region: CASSEWTERNEKLFF. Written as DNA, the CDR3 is TGTGCCAGCAGTGAATGGACGGAACGAAATGAAAAACTGTTTTTT.

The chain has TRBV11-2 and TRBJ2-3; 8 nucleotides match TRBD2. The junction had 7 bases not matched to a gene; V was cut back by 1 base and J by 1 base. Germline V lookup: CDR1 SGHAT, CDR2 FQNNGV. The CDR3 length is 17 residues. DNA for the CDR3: TGTGCCAGCAGCTTAGTCGTGGCGGGGGGCCGCACAGATACGCAGTATTTT. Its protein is CASSLVVAGGRTDTQYF.

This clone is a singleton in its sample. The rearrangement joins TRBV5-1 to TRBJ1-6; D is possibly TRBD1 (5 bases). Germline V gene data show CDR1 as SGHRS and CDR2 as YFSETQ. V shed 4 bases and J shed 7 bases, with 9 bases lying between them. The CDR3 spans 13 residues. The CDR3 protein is CASSRGQNSPLHF. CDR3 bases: TGCGCCAGCAGCCGCGGACAAAATTCACCCCTCCACTTT.

The CDR3 loop reads CASIHAGGPGTGELFF. The DNA of the CDR3 is TGTGCCAGCATACACGCGGGAGGGCCGGGAACCGGGGAGCTGTTTTTT. This chain connects TRBV9 to TRBJ2-2; the match to TRBD2 covers 9 bases. The germline V gene encodes CDR1 SGDLS and CDR2 YYNGEE. This CDR3 contains 16 residues. J was trimmed by 5 bases and V by 6 bases; bases with no gene match: 11.